A single sample gave rise to the 29 T cell receptor beta chains below, sequenced in a study of T cells after yellow fever vaccination. One entry per CDR3 protein, called by TCRdb with MiXCR from the 5' RACE reads. This sample yields approximately 610,000 distinct CDR3 sequences, of which about a sixth are seen a single time; roughly 17% belongs to the top ten. The sequences come from PBMCs, collected about 5 days after the first yellow fever vaccination. The receptors come from a man in his late teens or twenties who received the YFV17D yellow fever vaccine.

This chain links TRBV12-3 or TRBV12-4 with TRBJ1-1, with 7 nucleotides matching TRBD1. With 6 bases clipped from V and 12 bases from J, the junction kept 10 bases outside the gene matches. CDR3 length: 12 residues. The chain's CDR3 is CASSPLQGGSFF. The CDR3 DNA reads as TGTGCCAGCAGCCCGCTCCAGGGGGGGTCTTTCTTT.

This clonotype came up a few times. The CDR3 DNA is TGTGCCAGCAGCTTAACTTGGGGAAACGAGCAGTACTTC. This codes for CASSLTWGNEQYF. The chain combines TRBV7-3 with TRBJ2-7, with D unclear. Per the germline V gene, CDR1 is SGHTA and CDR2 is FQGTGA. This CDR3 contains 13 residues. Trimming cost V 0 bases and J 5 bases, with 8 bases left between them.

In this sample, this clonotype turned up many times. The rearrangement joins TRBV5-1 to TRBJ1-2; 9 positions match TRBD1. Germline CDR1 is SGHRS and CDR2 is YFSETQ. The CDR3 spans 14 residues. The ends lost 1 base at V and 8 bases at J; junction bases unmatched: 6. The CDR3 coding sequence is TGCGCCAGCAGCTTGAGGACAGGGGCGGAGGGCTACACCTTC. Translating gives CASSLRTGAEGYTF.

This clonotype was counted only a few times. V is TRBV5-1 and J is TRBJ1-2; TRBD1 matches 8 bases. The CDR3 sequence is 17 residues long. Germline assignment: CDR1 SGHRS and CDR2 YFSETQ. The ends lost 4 bases at V and 5 bases at J; junction bases unmatched: 16. The CDR3 here is CASSPFPPGQANYGYTF. The CDR3 DNA reads as TGCGCCAGCAGCCCGTTCCCACCGGGACAGGCGAATTATGGCTACACCTTC.

In its sample, this clonotype was seen a few times. The gene calls are TRBV12-3 or TRBV12-4 and TRBJ2-3, with 16 positions matching TRBD2. The V and J ends lost 5 bases and 2 bases, in that order; junction bases with no gene match: 7. The CDR3 sequence is 18 residues long. CDR3 nucleotides: TGTGCCAGCAGTCCTCCGGGACTAGCGGGGGGGACCACAGATACGCAGTATTTT. Protein sequence: CASSPPGLAGGTTDTQYF.

This chain connects TRBV5-1 to TRBJ2-5; D unclear. CDR1 is SGHRS, CDR2 YFSETQ, per germline. The CDR3 spans 15 residues. V was trimmed by 4 bases and J by 3 bases, leaving 16 bases between them. CDR3 in DNA: TGCGCCAGCAGCCCCCGTTCAGCAGACAAAGAGACCCAGTACTTC. Residues: CASSPRSADKETQYF.

This clonotype was seen a handful of times. J is TRBJ1-1 and V is TRBV20-1; D call uncertain. The CDR3 is 14 residues long. V dropped 5 bases and J dropped 1 base, with 14 bases sitting between them. Per germline, CDR1 DFQATT and CDR2 SNEGSKA (reference sequence). Here the CDR3 reads CSASPAGKNTEAFF. The CDR3 coding sequence is TGCAGTGCTTCCCCGGCGGGGAAGAACACTGAAGCTTTCTTT.

This clonotype was found a few times. As DNA, the CDR3 is TGTGCCAGCGGCCATTGGACAGGGGTGAACACTGAAGCTTTCTTT. Amino acid sequence: CASGHWTGVNTEAFF. The chain links TRBV27 to TRBJ1-1; TRBD1 aligns across 9 bases. V was pared by 8 bases and J by 0 bases, with 7 bases of the junction left unmatched. Per the germline V gene, CDR1 is MNHEY and CDR2 is SMNVEV (reference sequence). The CDR3 contains 15 residues.

This clonotype was seen many times. This rearrangement joins TRBV7-2 to TRBJ2-4, with TRBD2 identical over 10 bases. The germline V gene encodes CDR1 SGHTA and CDR2 FQGNSA. This CDR3 is 17 amino acids long. The V and J ends lost 5 bases and 6 bases, in that order; junction bases with no gene match: 13. The chain's CDR3 is CASSPPGAGGLGNIQYF. CDR3 nucleotides: TGTGCCAGCAGCCCCCCGGGAGCGGGGGGGCTTGGAAACATTCAGTACTTC.

This chain joins TRBV5-6 and TRBJ2-3, with D perhaps assigned TRBD1 or TRBD2 (5 bases each). CDR1 and CDR2 (germline): SGHDT, YYEEEE. V lost 5 bases, J lost 7 bases, and 20 bases lay in between. The CDR3 consists of 15 residues. In DNA form, the CDR3 reads TGTGCCAGCAGACCTTGGGGACGAGGATCAAATACGCAGTATTTT. This sequence encodes CASRPWGRGSNTQYF.

The V call is TRBV7-9, the J call TRBJ2-2; no clear D. Deletions cut 5 bases from V and 1 base from J, with 8 bases between. This CDR3 contains 14 residues. Germline assignment: CDR1 SEHNR and CDR2 FQNEAQ (reference sequence). The CDR3 sequence: CASSDRQNTGELFF. CDR3 sequence (DNA): TGTGCCAGCAGCGATAGACAGAACACCGGGGAGCTGTTTTTT.

The chain carries TRBV5-1 and TRBJ2-1; 12 nucleotides agree with TRBD2. Germline lookup yields CDR1 SGHRS and CDR2 YFSETQ. This CDR3 is built from 15 residues. Trimming removed 2 bases from V and 7 bases from J; junction bases left unmatched: 4. The CDR3, as DNA: TGCGCCAGCAGCTTCTCTAGCGGGGGGGAAAATGAGCAGTTCTTC. Protein sequence: CASSFSSGGENEQFF. Using reference TRBV5-1 and TRBJ2-1 for the parts outside the CDR3, the full variable domain is KAGVTQTPRYLIKTRGQQVTLSCSPISGHRSVSWYQQTPGQGLQFLFEYFSETQRNKGNFPGRFSGRQFSNSRSEMNVSTLELGDSALYLCASSFSSGGENEQFFGPGTRLTVL.

This chain uses TRBV7-2 with TRBJ2-1, with D unclear. Between the trimmed V and J ends, which lost 2 bases and 1 base, there was a span of 6 bases. From germline, CDR1 is SGHTA and CDR2 FQGNSA. This CDR3 comprises 14 residues. CDR3 amino acids: CASSLYGSYNEQFF. The CDR3 DNA sequence: TGTGCCAGCAGCTTATACGGGTCCTACAATGAGCAGTTCTTC.

At least ten counts were recorded for this clonotype. The rearrangement links TRBV7-8 to TRBJ2-7; perhaps D is TRBD1 or TRBD2 (5 bases each). The V end was cut by 5 bases, the J end by 9 bases, with 20 bases between. The germline CDR1 and CDR2 sequences are SGHVS and FQNEAQ. The CDR3 consists of 14 residues. Here the CDR3 reads CASSNPGTDARQYF. The CDR3 DNA is TGTGCCAGCAGCAACCCGGGGACGGACGCTAGGCAGTACTTC.

This clonotype was observed many times. The chain couples TRBV5-1 to TRBJ2-2; 8 bases agree with TRBD1. There are 15 residues in the CDR3. V lost 3 bases, J lost 4 bases, and 5 bases stayed unmatched. CDR1 SGHRS and CDR2 YFSETQ come from the germline V gene. The CDR3, as DNA: TGCGCCAGCAGCTGGAGACAGGGGCTCACCGGGGAGCTGTTTTTT. Translation gives CASSWRQGLTGELFF.

This clonotype was counted between two and nine times. The chain carries TRBV7-2 and TRBJ1-5; 7 bases agree with TRBD1. This CDR3 comprises 14 residues. V lost 1 base, J lost 6 bases, and 3 bases stayed unmatched. Germline V gene sequence: CDR1 SGHTA, CDR2 FQGNSA. CDR3 region: CASSLERGLQPQHF. CDR3 bases: TGTGCCAGCAGCTTAGAGAGGGGGCTTCAGCCCCAGCATTTT.

This clonotype appeared a few times. This chain connects TRBV4-2 to TRBJ2-1; D unclear. CDR1 LGHNA and CDR2 YNFKEQ come from the germline V gene. The CDR3 contains 13 residues. V was cut by 1 base and J by 10 bases, with 11 bases left in between. The CDR3 region is CASSQGNSYEQFF. CDR3 coding DNA: TGTGCCAGCAGCCAAGGGAATAGCTACGAGCAGTTCTTC.

V is TRBV5-1 and J is TRBJ2-7, with a tentative D call TRBD1 (6 bases). Between the trimmed V and J ends, which lost 3 bases and 7 bases, there was a span of 20 bases. The germline CDR1 and CDR2 sequences are SGHRS and YFSETQ. The CDR3 is 15 residues long. The CDR3 bases are TGCGCCAGCAGCTCGTTACAGGGTTCCTCTCAGGAGCAGTACTTC. Its protein is CASSSLQGSSQEQYF.

This clonotype came up a few times. The genes are TRBV11-3 and TRBJ2-1; the D is unclear. The CDR3 consists of 15 residues. V lost 0 bases to trimming and J lost 5 bases, with 11 bases between them. Germline V CDR1 and CDR2: SGHNT, YENEEA. The CDR3 loop reads CASSLDIALNNEQFF. CDR3 nucleotides: TGTGCCAGCAGCTTAGATATTGCCTTAAACAATGAGCAGTTCTTC. Variable domain in full (rest from reference TRBV11-3 and TRBJ2-1): EAGVVQSPRYKIIEKKQPVAFWCNPISGHNTLYWYLQNLGQGPELLIRYENEEAVDDSQLPKDRFSAERLKGVDSTLKIQPAELGDSAVYLCASSLDIALNNEQFFGPGTRLTVL.

This chain links TRBV20-1 with TRBJ1-1; D unclear. The CDR3 totals 15 residues. Germline values: CDR1 DFQATT, CDR2 SNEGSKA (reference sequence). Deletions cut 4 bases from V and 5 bases from J, with 20 bases between. The DNA of the CDR3 is TGCAGTGCTACTCAATCCACCGGGGTAGGGACTGAAGCTTTCTTT. It translates to CSATQSTGVGTEAFF.

The V and J genes are TRBV5-1 and TRBJ2-5; D might be TRBD2 (6 bases). The CDR3 loop spans 18 amino acids. Trimming removed 0 bases at V and 1 base at J, with 19 bases between. Per germline, CDR1 SGHRS and CDR2 YFSETQ. The CDR3 nucleotides are TGCGCCAGCAGCTTGGTATATGGAGGGACCCAGGCCCAAGAGACCCAGTACTTC. This codes for CASSLVYGGTQAQETQYF.

This clonotype has only a few counts. The J gene is TRBJ1-2, the V gene TRBV7-8; D possibly corresponds to TRBD1 (6 bases). Germline CDR1 SGHVS, CDR2 FQNEAQ. V lost 3 bases and J lost 3, with 11 bases in between. The CDR3 length is 14 residues. CDR3 sequence: CASSFWDTDYGYTF. The CDR3 nucleotides are TGTGCCAGCAGCTTTTGGGACACTGACTATGGCTACACCTTC.

The sample holds many counts of this clonotype. CDR3 in amino acids: CASSLDWGNPYF. CDR3 in DNA: TGTGCCAGCAGTTTAGACTGGGGAAATCCGTATTTT. The chain joins TRBV12-3 or TRBV12-4 to TRBJ2-3; D call uncertain. The CDR3 sequence is 12 residues long. V was cut by 1 base and J by 14 bases, with 13 bases left in between.

This rearrangement joins TRBV12-3 or TRBV12-4 to TRBJ2-2; 10 bases line up with TRBD1. This CDR3 comprises 18 residues. V trimming: 2 bases; J trimming: 5 bases; junction bases outside the gene matches: 11. CDR3 loop: CASSLYRGQGRQTGELFF. As DNA, the CDR3 is TGTGCCAGCAGTTTATACCGGGGACAGGGGCGCCAGACCGGGGAGCTGTTTTTT.

This sequence joins TRBV6-2 or TRBV6-3 and TRBJ1-5, with D possibly TRBD1 on 5 matching bases. V was clipped by 4 bases and J by 0 bases, with 10 bases between them. The CDR3 has 15 amino acids. Per the germline V gene, CDR1 is MNHEY and CDR2 is SVGEGT. CDR3 in amino acids: CASSLSGLSNQPQHF. CDR3 in DNA: TGTGCCAGCAGTTTGTCGGGGCTTAGCAATCAGCCCCAGCATTTT.

This chain connects TRBV7-2 to TRBJ1-6, with 9 nucleotides matching TRBD1. The CDR3 spans 15 residues. V lost 5 bases to trimming and J lost 9 bases; unmatched junction nucleotides: 8. The germline gives CDR1 SGHTA, CDR2 FQGNSA. The CDR3 protein is CASSEGQGMSSPLHF. The DNA for the CDR3 is TGTGCCAGCAGCGAAGGACAGGGGATGAGTTCACCCCTCCACTTT. Full variable domain (remainder filled in from reference TRBV7-2 and TRBJ1-6): GAGVSQSPSNKVTEKGKDVELRCDPISGHTALYWYRQSLGQGLEFLIYFQGNSAPDKSGLPSDRFSAERTGGSVSTLTIQRTQQEDSAVYLCASSEGQGMSSPLHFGNGTRLTVT.

In this sample, this clonotype turned up many times. The chain carries TRBV12-3 or TRBV12-4 and TRBJ2-2; TRBD2 matches 10 bases. This CDR3 has 15 residues. J lost 0 bases, V lost 7 bases, and 2 bases had no gene match. The CDR3, as DNA: TGTGCCAGCAACGGACTAGCGGCGAACACCGGGGAGCTGTTTTTT. Translating gives CASNGLAANTGELFF.

This clonotype appeared many times. The V and J genes are TRBV28 and TRBJ1-5; D gene uncertain. The ends were cut back, 1 base at V and 6 bases at J, with 4 bases in the middle. Germline assignment: CDR1 MDHEN and CDR2 SYDVKM. The CDR3 has 12 residues. The CDR3, as DNA: TGTGCCAGCAGTTTATACCGTCAGCCCCAGCATTTT. This encodes CASSLYRQPQHF.

This clonotype occurred a few times. CDR3 residues: CASSVEAGPTYNEQFF. DNA of the CDR3: TGTGCCAGCAGCGTAGAGGCTGGACCAACCTACAATGAGCAGTTCTTC. The chain couples TRBV9 to TRBJ2-1; D uncertain. This CDR3 comprises 16 residues. Looked up from germline, CDR1 is SGDLS and CDR2 is YYNGEE. Trimming shortened V by 0 bases and J by 2 bases, and 12 bases separated the two germline ends.